These 12 T cell receptor beta chains were all obtained from the same sample, sequenced in a study of blood T cell repertoires in COVID-19. Repertoires were generated with immunoSEQ multiplex PCR, while TCRdb's copy carries only in-frame clones and drops some. The profile covers some 18,000 clones, with under 95% appearing a single time and about 16% taken by the ten largest. Material: peripheral blood. The receptors were gathered from a human donor in a cohort sampled during active COVID-19.

The chain uses TRBV19 and TRBJ2-7; 8 nucleotides align to TRBD1. Germline V gene data show CDR1 as LNHDA and CDR2 as SQIVND (reference sequence). The CDR3 loop spans 15 amino acids. V dropped 6 bases and J dropped 3; count of bases not matched to a gene: 10. DNA for the CDR3: TGTGCCAGTAGGATGACCGGGACAGGAAACTACGAGCAGTACTTC. Its protein is CASRMTGTGNYEQYF.

The chain is built from TRBV19 and TRBJ1-5, with 10 nucleotides matching TRBD1. The germline CDR1 and CDR2 sequences are LNHDA and SQIVND (reference sequence). V trimming: 6 bases; J trimming: 2 bases; junction bases outside the gene matches: 4. The CDR3 loop spans 15 amino acids. CDR3 sequence: CASSSGTGGNQPQHF. DNA for the CDR3: TGTGCCAGTAGCTCCGGGACAGGGGGCAATCAGCCCCAGCATTTT.

V is TRBV7-3 and J is TRBJ1-1; tentatively, D is TRBD1 (6 bases). The CDR3 length is 15 residues. Germline V lookup: CDR1 SGHTA, CDR2 FQGTGA. V was trimmed by 2 bases and J by 4 bases, leaving 14 bases between them. Written as DNA, the CDR3 is TGTGCCAGCAGCTTATGGAGCAGGGGTAGCACTGAAGCTTTCTTT. Translated, it gives CASSLWSRGSTEAFF.

The V gene is TRBV6-2 or TRBV6-3, the J gene TRBJ1-5; 7 bases agree with TRBD1. Germline CDR1 MNHEY, CDR2 SVGEGT. J lost 0 bases, V lost 4 bases, and 3 bases had no gene match. The CDR3 is 15 amino acids. The CDR3 DNA follows: TGTGCCAGCAGTTCCCACAGGGGTAGCAATCAGCCCCAGCATTTT. Translated: CASSSHRGSNQPQHF.

The J gene is TRBJ1-5, the V gene TRBV19; tentative D call: TRBD1 (6 bases). Looked up from germline, CDR1 is LNHDA and CDR2 is SQIVND (reference sequence). The CDR3 has 17 amino acids. Trimming took 2 bases from V and 2 from J, leaving 16 bases between them. CDR3 amino acids: CASSIREWGGGNQPQHF. CDR3 nucleotides: TGTGCCAGTAGTATACGAGAGTGGGGGGGCGGCAATCAGCCCCAGCATTTT.

The chain joins TRBV4-2 to TRBJ2-5; D possibly corresponds to TRBD2 (5 bases). Per germline, CDR1 LGHNA and CDR2 YNFKEQ. Trimming removed 1 base from V and 2 bases from J, with 14 bases in between. CDR3 size: 16 residues. CDR3 protein: CASSQGGGLVQETQYF. As DNA, the CDR3 is TGTGCCAGCAGCCAAGGAGGTGGACTGGTACAAGAGACCCAGTACTTC.

The V and J genes are TRBV6-5 and TRBJ1-1; tentative D call: TRBD1 (6 bases). V lost 7 bases, J lost 6 bases, and 9 bases lay in between. Germline CDR1 MNHEY, CDR2 SVGAGI. This CDR3 contains 11 residues. The CDR3 bases are TGTGCCAGCATCGACAGGTCTGAAGCTTTCTTT. Translating gives CASIDRSEAFF.

In its sample, this clone was seen once. This sequence joins TRBV2 and TRBJ2-3; a possible D gene is TRBD2 (7 bases). Trimming shortened V by 8 bases and J by 2 bases, and 20 bases separated the two germline ends. Germline V gene sequence: CDR1 SNHLY, CDR2 FYNNEI. CDR3 length equals 16 residues. The CDR3 loop is CASYVLGGPATDTQYF. The CDR3 DNA is TGTGCCAGCTACGTCCTCGGGGGGCCGGCCACAGATACGCAGTATTTT.

CDR3 DNA sequence: TGTGCCAGCAGCCAACGTTCTCCCGCCAGTAACACCGGGGAGCTGTTTTTT. It translates to CASSQRSPASNTGELFF. The V gene is TRBV3-1 (or the pseudogene TRBV3-2), the J gene TRBJ2-2; D unclear. The germline gives CDR1 LGHDT, CDR2 YNNKEL (reference sequence). The V end was cut by 2 bases, the J end by 2 bases, with 15 bases between. The CDR3 totals 17 residues.

The rearrangement joins TRBV3-1 (or the pseudogene TRBV3-2) to TRBJ2-1; 7 positions agree with TRBD2. V shed 5 bases and J 2 bases; nucleotides not matched to a gene: 6. The CDR3 is made up of 15 amino acids. Germline V gene lookup returns CDR1 LGHDT and CDR2 YNNKEL (reference sequence). The CDR3 DNA is TGTGCCAGCAGCAACACGGGGGGTACCTACAATGAGCAGTTCTTC. Translated, it gives CASSNTGGTYNEQFF.

A single count supports this clone. V usage is TRBV5-6 and J usage is TRBJ1-3; D is uncertain. The germline gives CDR1 SGHDT, CDR2 YYEEEE. The CDR3 has 13 residues. V was shortened by 0 bases and J by 2 bases, with 3 bases between the two germline ends. The CDR3 region is CASSLAAGNTIYF. The CDR3 region has the DNA TGTGCCAGCAGCTTGGCAGCTGGAAACACCATATATTTT.

The V gene is TRBV5-8, the J gene TRBJ2-4; D unresolved. Trimming left V 0 bases short and J 9 bases short, with 7 bases between. CDR3 size: 12 residues. CDR1 and CDR2 from the germline V gene are SGHTS and YDEGEE. Here the CDR3 reads CASSLAVSIQYF. As DNA, the CDR3 is TGTGCCAGCAGCTTGGCCGTGAGCATTCAGTACTTC.